This T cell receptor (beta chain) is from a study of T-cell reconstitution after alpha-beta-depleted transplantation in children. Researchers prepared the TCRbeta library using unique molecular identifiers, the study reports. Using its own MiXCR run on the PCR reads, TCRdb lists one record per CDR3 protein. The sample records 400,000 to 500,000 distinct CDR3 sequences, roughly 10% being singletons. Germline values: CDR1 LNHNV, CDR2 YYDKDF (reference sequence). V lost 0 bases and J 4 bases, leaving 9 bases between the germline ends. This CDR3 is 14 amino acids long. The sequence came from a human donor who donated a stem cell graft to a child with acute myeloid leukemia. This specimen was PBMCs from the stem cell graft donor, taken from the stem cell graft. This rearrangement joins TRBV15 to TRBJ1-2; D gene uncertain. The CDR3 sequence is CATSREARTYGYTF. The CDR3 coding sequence is TGTGCCACCAGCAGAGAAGCCAGGACCTATGGCTACACCTTC.